This T cell receptor beta chain came from a study of T-cell reconstitution after alpha-beta-depleted transplantation in children. TCRbeta library construction was performed incorporating unique molecular identifiers. TCRdb independently ran MiXCR on the PCR reads; one entry per CDR3 protein. This sample carries around 270,000 distinct CDR3 sequences, about 9.5% of them seen once, and the ten largest clones take just under 7.5%. This clonotype came up many times. This CDR3 contains 15 residues. Deletions cut 0 bases from V and 0 bases from J, with 8 bases between. Germline assignment: CDR1 MNHEY and CDR2 SVGAGI.

The sequencing used PBMCs, collected before TCRalphabeta/CD19-depleted stem cell transplant. The chain carries TRBV6-5 and TRBJ1-1; D uncertain. This TCR was sampled from a boy younger than two with acute myeloid leukemia, due to receive a stem cell transplant. The CDR3 protein is CASSYSSGLNTEAFF. The CDR3 DNA reads as TGTGCCAGCAGTTACTCGTCCGGGTTGAACACTGAAGCTTTCTTT.